What follows are 5 T cell receptor beta chains derived from one specimen sequenced in a study of T-cell reconstitution after alpha-beta-depleted transplantation in children. This sample's TCRbeta library carried unique molecular identifier barcodes. TCRdb itself ran the PCR reads through MiXCR, one entry per CDR3 protein. This sample has 100,000 or so distinct CDR3 sequences; about 8% occur once, and the top ten carry around 15%. The starting material was PBMCs, obtained before TCRalphabeta/CD19-depleted stem cell transplant. The source is a boy younger than 10 with acute lymphoblastic leukemia, due to receive a stem cell transplant.

This chain links TRBV5-1 with TRBJ1-1; D is ambiguous. The CDR3 is 14 residues long. Trimming cost V 0 bases and J 5 bases, with 11 bases left between them. Germline CDR1 and CDR2: SGHRS and YFSETQ. The CDR3: CASSLGQAETEAFF. DNA of the CDR3: TGCGCCAGCAGCTTGGGGCAGGCTGAGACTGAAGCTTTCTTT.

Only a few counts were recorded for this clonotype. The rearrangement uses TRBV4-2 and TRBJ1-2, with D maybe TRBD1 (5 bases). Trimming removed 0 bases from V and 4 bases from J, with 18 bases in between. Germline assignment: CDR1 LGHNA and CDR2 YNFKEQ. The CDR3 runs 17 residues. The CDR3 loop reads CASSQDPPGEIGYGYTF. The CDR3 DNA sequence: TGTGCCAGCAGCCAAGATCCGCCGGGGGAAATAGGCTATGGCTACACCTTC.

In this sample, this clonotype turned up a few times. V is TRBV5-5 and J is TRBJ1-5; D possibly corresponds to TRBD1 (5 bases). V lost 7 bases and J lost 3, with 17 bases in between. Germline-derived CDR1 and CDR2 are SGHKS and YYEKEE (reference sequence). The CDR3 totals 15 residues. The CDR3 coding sequence is TGTGCCAGCGCCTATTCCGGACACATCAATCAGCCCCAGCATTTT. It encodes CASAYSGHINQPQHF. Based on the CDR3 plus reference TRBV5-5 and TRBJ1-5, the full variable domain is DAGVTQSPTHLIKTRGQQVTLRCSPISGHKSVSWYQQVLGQGPQFIFQYYEKEERGRGNFPDRFSARQFPNYSSELNVNALLLGDSALYLCASAYSGHINQPQHFGDGTRLSIL.

This clonotype was picked up a small number of times. The chain links TRBV5-1 to TRBJ1-2; a possible D gene is TRBD1 (5 bases). V was cut by 0 bases and J by 5 bases, with 14 bases left in between. CDR1 and CDR2 (germline): SGHRS, YFSETQ. This CDR3 contains 15 residues. CDR3 region: CASSLAAQGIYGYTF. The DNA for the CDR3 is TGCGCCAGCAGCTTGGCCGCGCAGGGAATATATGGCTACACCTTC.

The V and J genes are TRBV18 and TRBJ1-6; D is uncertain. The CDR3 has 14 residues. Per germline, CDR1 KGHSH and CDR2 LQKENI. Trimming cost V 6 bases and J 4 bases, with 10 bases left between them. The CDR3 reads CASSADGYNSPLHF. CDR3 sequence (DNA): TGTGCCAGCTCCGCGGACGGGTATAATTCACCCCTCCACTTT.